Listed below are T cell receptor beta chains from one sample, sequenced in a study of shared clonotypes between healthy human individuals. Sequencing was performed with immunoSEQ multiplex PCR; in TCRdb, only in-frame clones are kept and a portion is missing. The data contain roughly 2.2 million clones, over 90% of them seen just once; the ten biggest clones take up 0.39%. Sequenced: naive CD4+ T cells from PBMCs. The receptor set was obtained from a young man in good health. Some clones in this sample may be carry-over from other donors' samples. The CDR3 runs from the conserved cysteine through the conserved F or W. A D gene is named only where the DNA matches it firmly.

d_call,v_call,j_call,cdr3_nt,cdr3_aa
TRBD2,TRBV6-5,TRBJ2-1,TGTGCCAGCAGAAAGGGGACTAACAATGAGCAGTTCTTC,CASRKGTNNEQFF
TRBD1,TRBV10-2,TRBJ1-4,TGCGCCAGTGGGACAGGGAAGGAAAAACTGTTTTTT,CASGTGKEKLFF
NA,TRBV29-1,TRBJ2-1,TGCAGCGTTGGTCCCACGGGAGCATCCTACAATGAGCAGTTCTTC,CSVGPTGASYNEQFF
NA,TRBV5-1,TRBJ1-2,TGCGCCAGCAGTTCGGACAGTGGCTACACCTTC,CASSSDSGYTF
NA,TRBV7-8,TRBJ2-5,TGTGCCACGGTAGAGGAGACCCAGTACTTC,CATVEETQYF
NA,TRBV30,TRBJ2-7,TGTGCCTGGAGTCTCGGGGGCACCTCCTACGAGCAGTACTTC,CAWSLGGTSYEQYF
TRBD1,TRBV30,TRBJ1-2,TGTGCCTGGACCAAGGACAGGGTCGCTGGCTACACCTTC,CAWTKDRVAGYTF
NA,TRBV5-1,TRBJ2-1,TGCGCCAGCAGCTCAAGTTTAGGGGGCAATGAGCAGTTCTTC,CASSSSLGGNEQFF
NA,TRBV4-1,TRBJ2-4,TGCGCCAGCAGCCCTGGGGGGGCAGCACAACACCTCAAAAACATTCAGTACTTC,CASSPGGAAQHLKNIQYF
NA,TRBV29-1,TRBJ2-3,TGCAGCGACAGAGGGAGAGGGACAGATACGCAGTATTTT,CSDRGRGTDTQYF
NA,TRBV4-1,TRBJ2-7,TGCGCCAGCAGCCAAGGGGCCGCAAGGACGACTCGGGAGCAGTACTTC,CASSQGAARTTREQYF
NA,TRBV11-2,TRBJ2-7,TGTGCCAGCAGCGCAGCTGGTATTGGCACGCAGTACTTC,CASSAAGIGTQYF
NA,TRBV7-2,TRBJ2-1,TGTGCCAGCACCCCCCGGAGCTCCTACAATGAGCAGTTCTTC,CASTPRSSYNEQFF
NA,TRBV28,TRBJ2-7,TGTGCCAGCAGTTTTCATGGGGGGAGCTACGAGCAGTACTTC,CASSFHGGSYEQYF